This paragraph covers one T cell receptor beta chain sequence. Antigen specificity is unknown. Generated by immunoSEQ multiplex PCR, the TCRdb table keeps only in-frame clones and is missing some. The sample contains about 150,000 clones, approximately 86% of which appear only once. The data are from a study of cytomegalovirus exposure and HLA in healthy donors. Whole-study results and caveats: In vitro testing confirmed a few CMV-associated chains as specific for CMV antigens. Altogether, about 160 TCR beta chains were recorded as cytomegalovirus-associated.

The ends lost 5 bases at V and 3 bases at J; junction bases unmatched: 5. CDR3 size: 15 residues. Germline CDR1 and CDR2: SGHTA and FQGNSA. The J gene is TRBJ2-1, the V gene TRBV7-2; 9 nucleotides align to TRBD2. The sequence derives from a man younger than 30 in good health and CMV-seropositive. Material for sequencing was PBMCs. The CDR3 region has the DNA TGTGCCAGCAGCCTTAGCGGGAGTATCTACAATGAGCAGTTCTTC. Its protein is CASSLSGSIYNEQFF.